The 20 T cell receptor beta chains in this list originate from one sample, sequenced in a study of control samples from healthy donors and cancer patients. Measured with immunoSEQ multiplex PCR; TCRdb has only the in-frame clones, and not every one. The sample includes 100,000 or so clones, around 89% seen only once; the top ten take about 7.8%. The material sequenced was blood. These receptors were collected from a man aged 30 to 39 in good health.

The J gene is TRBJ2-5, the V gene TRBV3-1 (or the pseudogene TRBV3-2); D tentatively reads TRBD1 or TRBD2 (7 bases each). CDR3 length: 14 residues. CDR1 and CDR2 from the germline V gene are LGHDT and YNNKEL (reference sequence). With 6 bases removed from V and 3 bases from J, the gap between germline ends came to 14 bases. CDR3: CASRPGGGKETQYF. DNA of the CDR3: TGTGCCAGCAGACCAGGGGGAGGGAAAGAGACCCAGTACTTC.

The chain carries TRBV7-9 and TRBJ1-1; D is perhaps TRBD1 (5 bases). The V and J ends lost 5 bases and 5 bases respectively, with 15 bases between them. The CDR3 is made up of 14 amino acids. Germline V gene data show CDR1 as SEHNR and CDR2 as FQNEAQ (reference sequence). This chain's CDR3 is CASSAGTPTTEAFF. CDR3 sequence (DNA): TGTGCCAGCAGCGCCGGGACGCCAACTACTGAAGCTTTCTTT. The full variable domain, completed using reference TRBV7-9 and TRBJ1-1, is DTGVSQNPRHKITKRGQNVTFRCDPISEHNRLYWYRQTLGQGPEFLTYFQNEAQLEKSRLLSDRFSAERPKGSFSTLEIQRTEQGDSAMYLCASSAGTPTTEAFFGQGTRLTVV.

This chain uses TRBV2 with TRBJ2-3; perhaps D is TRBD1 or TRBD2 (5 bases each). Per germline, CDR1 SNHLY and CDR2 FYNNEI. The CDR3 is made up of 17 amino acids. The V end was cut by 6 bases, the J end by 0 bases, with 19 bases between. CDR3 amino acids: CASRATPGTHSTDTQYF. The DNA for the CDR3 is TGTGCCAGCAGAGCTACCCCCGGGACCCATAGCACAGATACGCAGTATTTT.

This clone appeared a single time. CDR3 amino acids: CASSLQAGRGQETQYF. The DNA for the CDR3 is TGTGCCAGCAGCTTACAGGCAGGGAGGGGACAAGAGACCCAGTACTTC. The chain recombines TRBV7-9 with TRBJ2-5, with 7 bases identical to TRBD2. There are 16 residues in the CDR3. V shed 2 bases, J shed 2 bases, and the junction held 8 bases outside the gene matches. Germline CDR1 reads SEHNR; CDR2 reads FQNEAQ (reference sequence).

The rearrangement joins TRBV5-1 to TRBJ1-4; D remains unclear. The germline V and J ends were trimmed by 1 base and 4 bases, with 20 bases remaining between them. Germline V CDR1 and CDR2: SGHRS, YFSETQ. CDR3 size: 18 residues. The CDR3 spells CASSLLAGFQGINEKLFF. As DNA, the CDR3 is TGCGCCAGCAGCTTGTTGGCAGGTTTTCAAGGAATTAATGAAAAACTGTTTTTT. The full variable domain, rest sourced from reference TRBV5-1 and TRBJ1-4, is KAGVTQTPRYLIKTRGQQVTLSCSPISGHRSVSWYQQTPGQGLQFLFEYFSETQRNKGNFPGRFSGRQFSNSRSEMNVSTLELGDSALYLCASSLLAGFQGINEKLFFGSGTQLSVL.

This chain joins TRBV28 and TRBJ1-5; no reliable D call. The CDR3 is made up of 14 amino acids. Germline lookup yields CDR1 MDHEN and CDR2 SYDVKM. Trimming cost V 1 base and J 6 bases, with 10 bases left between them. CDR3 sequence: CASSLFAGGQPQHF. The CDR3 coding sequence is TGTGCCAGCAGTTTATTCGCAGGAGGTCAGCCCCAGCATTTT.

The CDR3 nucleotides read TGTGCCATCAGTAAGGGACTAGCGGGGTACAATGAGCAGTTCTTC. It is translated as CAISKGLAGYNEQFF. The rearrangement links TRBV10-3 to TRBJ2-1; 13 bases are shared with TRBD2. The V and J ends lost 5 bases and 4 bases, in that order; junction bases with no gene match: 2. The CDR3 has 15 residues. Germline V gene sequence: CDR1 ENHRY, CDR2 SYGVKD.

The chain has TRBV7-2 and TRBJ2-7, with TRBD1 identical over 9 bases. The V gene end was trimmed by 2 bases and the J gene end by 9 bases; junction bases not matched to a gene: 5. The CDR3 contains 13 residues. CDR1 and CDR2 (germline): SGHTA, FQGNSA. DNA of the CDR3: TGTGCCAGCAGCTTATCGGGACAGGGAGCGCAGTACTTC. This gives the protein CASSLSGQGAQYF.

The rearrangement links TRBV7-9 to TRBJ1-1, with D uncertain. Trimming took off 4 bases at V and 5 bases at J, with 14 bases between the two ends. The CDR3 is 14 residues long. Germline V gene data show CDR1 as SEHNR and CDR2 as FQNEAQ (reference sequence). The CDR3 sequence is CASSSEWAKTEAFF. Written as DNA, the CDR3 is TGTGCCAGCAGCTCCGAGTGGGCAAAAACTGAAGCTTTCTTT.

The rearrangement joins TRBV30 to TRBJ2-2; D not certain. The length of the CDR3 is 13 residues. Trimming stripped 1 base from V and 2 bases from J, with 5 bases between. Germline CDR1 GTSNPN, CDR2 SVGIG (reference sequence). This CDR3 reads CAWSDSNTGELFF. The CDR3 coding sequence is TGTGCCTGGAGTGACAGCAACACCGGGGAGCTGTTTTTT.

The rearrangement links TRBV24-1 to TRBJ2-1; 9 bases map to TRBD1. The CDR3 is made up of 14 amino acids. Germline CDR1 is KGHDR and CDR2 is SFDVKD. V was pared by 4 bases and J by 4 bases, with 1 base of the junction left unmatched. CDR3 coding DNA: TGTGCCACCAGTGAAGGACAGGGGTACAATGAGCAGTTCTTC. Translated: CATSEGQGYNEQFF.

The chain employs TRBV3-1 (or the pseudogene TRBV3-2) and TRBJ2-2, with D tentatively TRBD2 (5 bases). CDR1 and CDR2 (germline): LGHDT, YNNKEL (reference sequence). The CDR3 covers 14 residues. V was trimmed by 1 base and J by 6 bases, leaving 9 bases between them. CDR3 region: CASSQGRVAGELFF. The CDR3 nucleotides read TGTGCCAGCAGCCAAGGGCGGGTGGCCGGGGAGCTGTTTTTT.

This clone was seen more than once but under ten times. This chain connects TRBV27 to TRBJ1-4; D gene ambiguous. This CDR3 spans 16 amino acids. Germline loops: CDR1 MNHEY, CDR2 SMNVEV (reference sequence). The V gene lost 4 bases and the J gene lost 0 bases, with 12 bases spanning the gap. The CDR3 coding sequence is TGTGCCAGCAGTTCACAAGGATTTCCAACTAATGAAAAACTGTTTTTT. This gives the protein CASSSQGFPTNEKLFF. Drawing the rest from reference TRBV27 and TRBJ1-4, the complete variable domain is EAQVTQNPRYLITVTGKKLTVTCSQNMNHEYMSWYRQDPGLGLRQIYYSMNVEVTDKGDVPEGYKVSRKEKRNFPLILESPSPNQTSLYFCASSSQGFPTNEKLFFGSGTQLSVL.

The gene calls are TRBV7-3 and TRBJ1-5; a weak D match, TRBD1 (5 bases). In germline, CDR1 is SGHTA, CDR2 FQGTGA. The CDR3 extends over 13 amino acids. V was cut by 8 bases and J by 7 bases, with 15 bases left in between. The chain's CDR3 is CASYRRARQPQHF. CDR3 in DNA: TGTGCCAGCTATCGCAGGGCTCGGCAGCCCCAGCATTTT.

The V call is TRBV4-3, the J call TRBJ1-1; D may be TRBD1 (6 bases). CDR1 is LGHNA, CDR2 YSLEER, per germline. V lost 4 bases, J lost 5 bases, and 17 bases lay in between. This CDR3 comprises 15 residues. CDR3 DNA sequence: TGCGCCAGCAGCCGCCCGGGGGCTTCAGGGACTGAAGCTTTCTTT. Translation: CASSRPGASGTEAFF.

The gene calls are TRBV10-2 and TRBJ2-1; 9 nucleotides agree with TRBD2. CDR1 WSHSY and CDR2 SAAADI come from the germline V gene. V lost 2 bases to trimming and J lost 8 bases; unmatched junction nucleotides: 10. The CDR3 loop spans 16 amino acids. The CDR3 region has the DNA TGCGCCAGCAGTGAGACACCGGGACTAGCCAAACATGAGCAGTTCTTC. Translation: CASSETPGLAKHEQFF.

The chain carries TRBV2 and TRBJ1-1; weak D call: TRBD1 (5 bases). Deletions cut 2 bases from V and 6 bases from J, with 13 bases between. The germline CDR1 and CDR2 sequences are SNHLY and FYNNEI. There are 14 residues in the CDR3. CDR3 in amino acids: CASSETLPGAEAFF. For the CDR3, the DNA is TGTGCCAGCAGTGAAACTTTACCGGGGGCTGAAGCTTTCTTT.

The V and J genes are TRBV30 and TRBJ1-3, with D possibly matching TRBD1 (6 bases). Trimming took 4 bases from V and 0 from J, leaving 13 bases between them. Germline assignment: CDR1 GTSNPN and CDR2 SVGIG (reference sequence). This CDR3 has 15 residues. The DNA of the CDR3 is TGTGCCTGGAACCCCCGGACAGCCTCTGGAAACACCATATATTTT. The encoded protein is CAWNPRTASGNTIYF.

CDR3 in amino acids: CASSYSTGGGNEQFF. As DNA, the CDR3 is TGTGCCAGCAGTTACTCTACGGGAGGGGGCAATGAGCAGTTCTTC. The chain carries TRBV6-5 and TRBJ2-1; the match to TRBD2 covers 8 bases. With 0 bases clipped from V and 6 bases from J, the junction kept 4 bases outside the gene matches. CDR3 length: 15 residues. Germline V gene data show CDR1 as MNHEY and CDR2 as SVGAGI.

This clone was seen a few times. The chain's CDR3 is CATSRDTRANEQFF. The CDR3, as DNA: TGTGCCACCAGCAGAGATACAAGGGCCAATGAGCAGTTCTTC. The chain uses TRBV15 and TRBJ2-1; D not resolved. V was pared by 0 bases and J by 6 bases, with 9 bases between. The V gene's germline CDR1 is LNHNV and CDR2 YYDKDF (reference sequence). The CDR3 sequence is 14 residues long.